The 29 T cell receptor beta chains below were found in one sample sequenced in a study of T cell responses to AZD1222 COVID-19 vaccine. Profiling relied on immunoSEQ multiplex PCR, and the TCRdb table lists in-frame clones only, not all of them. The repertoire holds some 140,000 clones, with about 90% as singletons. Sequenced material: peripheral blood, taken on day 0 of AZD1222 vaccination. The receptors derive from an adult in good health.

The gene calls are TRBV15 and TRBJ2-2, with D unclear. The CDR3 is 14 residues long. Germline assignment: CDR1 LNHNV and CDR2 YYDKDF (reference sequence). V was shortened by 8 bases and J by 1 base, with 11 bases between the two germline ends. This CDR3 reads CATQQTRNTGELFF. The CDR3 bases are TGTGCCACCCAACAGACTCGGAACACCGGGGAGCTGTTTTTT.

The rearrangement links TRBV6-4 to TRBJ2-3, with 8 positions matching TRBD2. The CDR3 runs to 13 residues. The ends lost 6 bases at V and 2 bases at J; junction bases unmatched: 1. Germline V gene sequence: CDR1 MRHNA, CDR2 SNTAGT. The CDR3 DNA sequence: TGTGCCAGCAGCGGGGGGGCCACAGATACGCAGTATTTT. It is translated as CASSGGATDTQYF.

Here the CDR3 reads CAISNDRVGNTEAFF. CDR3 bases: TGTGCCATCAGTAACGACAGGGTTGGGAACACTGAAGCTTTCTTT. The chain is built from TRBV10-3 and TRBJ1-1; TRBD1 matches at 7 bases. This CDR3 is built from 15 residues. The germline gives CDR1 ENHRY, CDR2 SYGVKD. Trimming cost V 5 bases and J 1 base; bases outside gene matches: 7.

This clone was seen once. The rearrangement uses TRBV4-3 and TRBJ2-3; unclear D gene. V was pared by 5 bases and J by 5 bases, with 14 bases between. The CDR3 is 14 amino acids. Germline loops: CDR1 LGHNA, CDR2 YSLEER. For the CDR3, the DNA is TGCGCCAGCAGCGCATCCCCTATGCTAGATACGCAGTATTTT. This gives the protein CASSASPMLDTQYF.

The chain carries TRBV2 and TRBJ2-2, with 13 nucleotides matching TRBD2. The germline CDR1 and CDR2 sequences are SNHLY and FYNNEI. This CDR3 has 15 amino acids. J was trimmed by 4 bases and V by 9 bases; bases with no gene match: 5. As DNA, the CDR3 is TGTGCCAGTACAGGACTAGCGGGGGTCACCGGGGAGCTGTTTTTT. Translating gives CASTGLAGVTGELFF.

As DNA, the CDR3 is TGTGCCAGCAGCTCCGGACAGGGCACAGTAGGAGAAAAACTGTTTTTT. Protein: CASSSGQGTVGEKLFF. The V call is TRBV5-8, the J call TRBJ1-4; 8 bases are a match to TRBD1. This CDR3 spans 16 amino acids. From germline, CDR1 is SGHTS and CDR2 YDEGEE. V lost 3 bases, J lost 8 bases, and 12 bases stayed unmatched.

This clone was recorded once. J is TRBJ2-7 and V is TRBV7-8; D tentatively reads TRBD1 or TRBD2 (5 bases each). The CDR3 runs 14 residues. V shed 5 bases and J shed 0 bases, with 11 bases lying between them. Germline-derived CDR1 and CDR2 are SGHVS and FQNEAQ. The DNA of the CDR3 is TGTGCCAGCAGCGCCGGGACGAACTCCTACGAGCAGTACTTC. As protein: CASSAGTNSYEQYF.

V and J are TRBV4-3 and TRBJ2-7, with TRBD2 identical over 12 bases. V shed 0 bases and J 6 bases; nucleotides not matched to a gene: 6. Germline CDR1 LGHNA, CDR2 YSLEER. The CDR3 is 16 residues long. The CDR3 sequence: CASSQDLGTSGFEQYF. CDR3 in DNA: TGCGCCAGCAGCCAAGATTTGGGGACTAGCGGGTTCGAGCAGTACTTC.

The rearrangement uses TRBV10-3 and TRBJ2-1; 10 nucleotides align to TRBD2. The CDR3 spans 15 residues. Trimming at V came to 3 bases and at J to 5 bases, leaving 4 bases not matched to a gene. The V gene's germline CDR1 is ENHRY and CDR2 SYGVKD. The CDR3 spells CAISDVLAGDNEQFF. The CDR3 DNA sequence: TGTGCCATCAGTGATGTTCTAGCGGGGGACAATGAGCAGTTCTTC.

V gene TRBV5-4 combines with J gene TRBJ2-3; TRBD2 agrees at 11 bases. The length of the CDR3 is 16 residues. The germline CDR1 and CDR2 sequences are SGHNT and YYREEE (reference sequence). Trimming at V came to 2 bases and at J to 6 bases, leaving 8 bases not matched to a gene. The CDR3 bases are TGTGCCAGCAGCTTAGGTAGCGGGGGGGCTCGCGATACGCAGTATTTT. It is translated as CASSLGSGGARDTQYF.

This chain connects TRBV7-9 to TRBJ2-2, with 7 bases lining up with TRBD1. Germline values: CDR1 SEHNR, CDR2 FQNEAQ (reference sequence). V lost 5 bases, J lost 2 bases, and 5 bases stayed unmatched. This CDR3 has 15 residues. CDR3 sequence reads: CASSRGTDNTGELFF. The CDR3, as DNA: TGTGCCAGCAGCAGAGGGACAGATAACACCGGGGAGCTGTTTTTT.

J is TRBJ1-2 and V is TRBV23-1; D is unresolved. TRBV23-1 is filed as an ORF, its function uncertain. CDR3 length equals 15 residues. V was clipped by 4 bases and J by 8 bases, with 20 bases between them. The CDR3: CASSPKKWTAQGYTF. CDR3 in DNA: TGCGCCAGCAGTCCCAAGAAGTGGACGGCCCAAGGCTACACCTTC.

The chain has TRBV15 and TRBJ2-1, with 9 bases fitting TRBD2. This CDR3 spans 15 amino acids. Germline values: CDR1 LNHNV, CDR2 YYDKDF (reference sequence). With V trimmed by 0 bases and J by 8 bases, 5 bases remained unmatched. Here the CDR3 DNA reads TGTGCCACCAGCAGAGAACGGCGGGGGGGCCATGAGCAGTTCTTC. Its protein is CATSRERRGGHEQFF.

The chain combines TRBV3-1 (or the pseudogene TRBV3-2) with TRBJ1-2; D is unclear. Germline V lookup: CDR1 LGHDT, CDR2 YNNKEL (reference sequence). Deletions cut 3 bases from V and 3 bases from J, with 17 bases between. The CDR3 has 16 residues. The CDR3 sequence: CASSHLGRGSHYGYTF. The CDR3 DNA follows: TGTGCCAGCAGCCACCTAGGACGAGGAAGCCACTATGGCTACACCTTC.

The chain has TRBV7-8 and TRBJ2-1; 7 bases agree with TRBD2. The trim removed 4 bases at V and 2 bases at J, leaving 5 bases unmatched. Looked up from germline, CDR1 is SGHVS and CDR2 is FQNEAQ. The CDR3 totals 15 residues. CDR3 loop: CASSSVAGAYNEQFF. The CDR3 DNA sequence: TGTGCCAGCAGCTCAGTTGCGGGGGCCTACAATGAGCAGTTCTTC.

The rearrangement links TRBV6-4 to TRBJ2-1, with 8 positions matching TRBD1. V was clipped by 4 bases and J by 4 bases; unmatched bases: 9. This CDR3 comprises 16 residues. Germline V gives CDR1 MRHNA, CDR2 SNTAGT. The CDR3 nucleotides read TGTGCCAGCAGTGTTATCGGACAGGGCGATTACAATGAGCAGTTCTTC. Translated: CASSVIGQGDYNEQFF.

This chain joins TRBV5-4 and TRBJ1-5, with D unresolved. The germline V and J ends were trimmed by 2 bases and 1 base, with 4 bases remaining between them. This CDR3 is built from 13 residues. The V gene's germline CDR1 is SGHNT and CDR2 YYREEE (reference sequence). In nucleotides, the CDR3 is TGTGCCAGCAGCTTCGACAGCAATCAGCCCCAGCATTTT. Translation: CASSFDSNQPQHF.

This clone came up once. The CDR3 bases are TGCGCCAGCAGCGGGGGGACAGGGATGACTGGGGCCAACGTCCTGACTTTC. This gives the protein CASSGGTGMTGANVLTF. This chain connects TRBV5-1 to TRBJ2-6; 9 nucleotides match TRBD1. Germline-derived CDR1 and CDR2 are SGHRS and YFSETQ. The CDR3 extends over 17 amino acids. J lost 2 bases, V lost 4 bases, and 7 bases had no gene match.

The genes are TRBV2 and TRBJ1-5, with D maybe TRBD1 (6 bases). Per germline, CDR1 SNHLY and CDR2 FYNNEI. Trimming shortened V by 7 bases and J by 4 bases, and 14 bases separated the two germline ends. The CDR3 runs 14 residues. The DNA of the CDR3 is TGTGCCAGCACCTACCAGGGGAGGAATCAGCCCCAGCATTTT. It specifies CASTYQGRNQPQHF.

The chain couples TRBV11-2 to TRBJ2-5; tentative D call: TRBD1 (5 bases). The CDR3 totals 14 residues. V gave up 2 bases and J gave up 2 bases, with 9 bases separating them. Germline V gives CDR1 SGHAT, CDR2 FQNNGV. CDR3 in amino acids: CASSLRGVQETQYF. In nucleotides, the CDR3 is TGTGCCAGCAGCTTAAGGGGCGTTCAAGAGACCCAGTACTTC.

The chain carries TRBV3-1 (or the pseudogene TRBV3-2) and TRBJ2-7, with 7 bases matching TRBD1. V shed 6 bases, J shed 6 bases, and the junction held 5 bases outside the gene matches. This CDR3 is 12 amino acids long. The germline gives CDR1 LGHDT, CDR2 YNNKEL (reference sequence). The CDR3 region is CASRLGTAEQYF. CDR3 DNA: TGTGCCAGCAGACTAGGGACAGCCGAGCAGTACTTC.

Turning to this clone: The same CDR3 can be traced to other DNA sequences in this sample. The rearrangement links TRBV7-2 to TRBJ1-2; tentatively, D is TRBD1 (5 bases). Trimming removed 2 bases from V and 2 bases from J, with 9 bases in between. In germline, CDR1 is SGHTA, CDR2 FQGNSA. CDR3 length: 14 residues. The CDR3 sequence is CASSLRDGNYGYTF. In DNA, the CDR3 is TGTGCCAGCAGCTTACGGGACGGAAACTATGGCTACACCTTC.

Only one count was recorded for this clone. V is TRBV7-9 and J is TRBJ1-6, with D uncertain. The V gene lost 5 bases and the J gene lost 12 bases, with 11 bases spanning the gap. The CDR3 covers 12 residues. Germline values: CDR1 SEHNR, CDR2 FQNEAQ (reference sequence). This CDR3 is CASSRQSGPLHF. DNA of the CDR3: TGTGCCAGCAGCCGCCAATCGGGACCCCTCCACTTT.

The CDR3 region has the DNA TGTGCCAGGGTAGCGGGGGACAACACAGATACGCAGTATTTT. Translating it yields CARVAGDNTDTQYF. The V gene is TRBV2, the J gene TRBJ2-3, with 9 bases matching TRBD2. After removal of 9 bases from V and 2 bases from J, the junction contained 6 bases not matched to a gene. The germline gives CDR1 SNHLY, CDR2 FYNNEI. This CDR3 spans 14 amino acids.

The V gene is TRBV2, the J gene TRBJ1-4; D gene uncertain. In germline, CDR1 is SNHLY, CDR2 FYNNEI. V was pared by 7 bases and J by 8 bases, with 17 bases between. The CDR3 is 14 amino acids. CDR3 in DNA: TGTGCCAGCACCACCGACGGGAGGTACGAAAAACTGTTTTTT. Its translation is CASTTDGRYEKLFF.

This chain uses TRBV27 with TRBJ1-1, with TRBD1 matching 7 bases. V gave up 5 bases and J gave up 0 bases; unmatched junction bases: 9. This CDR3 has 16 amino acids. Germline CDR1 is MNHEY and CDR2 is SMNVEV (reference sequence). DNA for the CDR3: TGTGCCAGCAGTCCAGGACAGGTTCGGGTGAACACTGAAGCTTTCTTT. Translation: CASSPGQVRVNTEAFF.

The chain combines TRBV5-6 with TRBJ2-7; D is undetermined. Trimming took off 3 bases at V and 5 bases at J, with 18 bases between the two ends. In germline, CDR1 is SGHDT, CDR2 YYEEEE. The CDR3 totals 15 residues. The CDR3 bases are TGTGCCAGCAGCTCATACGGTCTTCCACCCCACGAGCAGTACTTC. This sequence encodes CASSSYGLPPHEQYF. Full variable domain (rest looked up from reference TRBV5-6 and TRBJ2-7): DAGVTQSPTHLIKTRGQQVTLRCSPKSGHDTVSWYQQALGQGPQFIFQYYEEEERQRGNFPDRFSGHQFPNYSSELNVNALLLGDSALYLCASSSYGLPPHEQYFGPGTRLTVT.

The chain employs TRBV6-4 and TRBJ1-2; D gene ambiguous. Germline assignment: CDR1 MRHNA and CDR2 SNTAGT. The CDR3 length is 13 residues. V dropped 2 bases and J dropped 5 bases, with 9 bases sitting between them. The CDR3 loop is CASSDAGGYGYTF. The CDR3 coding sequence is TGTGCCAGCAGTGACGCAGGAGGATATGGCTACACCTTC.

V usage is TRBV4-3 and J usage is TRBJ1-6; no definite D call. The germline CDR1 and CDR2 sequences are LGHNA and YSLEER. This CDR3 has 17 amino acids. Trimming removed 0 bases from V and 4 bases from J, with 13 bases in between. CDR3 bases: TGCGCCAGCAGCCAAGAGTCGCGGGCAGATTATAATTCACCCCTCCACTTT. As protein: CASSQESRADYNSPLHF.